This is a list of T cell receptor beta chains from one sample in a study of shared clonotypes between healthy human individuals. The assay was immunoSEQ multiplex PCR, and TCRdb's table has in-frame clones only and misses some. The repertoire holds roughly 2 million clones, about 95% seen once, with roughly 1% in the top ten. Sequenced sample: naive CD8+ T cells sorted from blood. All receptors come from a man aged 18 to 30 in good health. Both conserved end residues are part of each CDR3. The D gene is left open where the match is weak. For some rows the clone size is stated as once, few or many, or as a class when expanded; others skip it.

length: 15; D: -; V: TRBV5-6; J: TRBJ2-2; size: -; DNA: TGTGCCAGCAGCTGGGGGTCAGACAACACCGGGGAGCTGTTTTTT; CDR3: CASSWGSDNTGELFF
length: 15; D: -; V: TRBV6-6; J: TRBJ1-5; size: -; DNA: TGTGCCAGCGTGGGCCAGGGACGGGGAAATCAGCCCCAGCATTTT; CDR3: CASVGQGRGNQPQHF
length: 10; D: -; V: TRBV29-1; J: TRBJ2-2; size: once; DNA: TGCAGCGTTGAGTTTGGGGAGCTGTTTTTT; CDR3: CSVEFGELFF
length: 15; D: -; V: TRBV7-2; J: TRBJ2-7; size: -; DNA: TGTGCCAGCAGCTCAAATAACCTGATTACCTACGAGCAGTACTTC; CDR3: CASSSNNLITYEQYF
length: 14; D: TRBD2; V: TRBV6-5; J: TRBJ2-5; size: -; DNA: TGTGCCAGCAGCGTAAGCGGGGGGAGAGAGACCCAGTACTTC; CDR3: CASSVSGGRETQYF
length: 13; D: -; V: TRBV19; J: TRBJ2-7; size: -; DNA: TGTGCCAGTAGTATAGATCAGGAGACGGAGCGGCGCTTC; CDR3: CASSIDQETERRF
length: 14; D: -; V: TRBV7-9; J: TRBJ2-2; size: -; DNA: TGTGCCAGCAGCGCGGGCCTGGGGACCGGGGAGCTGTTTTTT; CDR3: CASSAGLGTGELFF
length: 11; D: -; V: TRBV2; J: TRBJ1-5; size: -; DNA: TGTGCCAGCCGGGGGGATCAGCCCCAGCATTTT; CDR3: CASRGDQPQHF
length: 14; D: TRBD2; V: TRBV10-2; J: TRBJ2-2; size: -; DNA: TGCGCCAGCAGTTCAGGACTAGACCCCGGGGAGCTGTTTTTT; CDR3: CASSSGLDPGELFF
length: 15; D: TRBD1; V: TRBV19; J: TRBJ2-7; size: -; DNA: TGTGCCAGTAGTCCGGGGACAGGGGGCGGCTACGAGCAGTACTTC; CDR3: CASSPGTGGGYEQYF
length: 12; D: -; V: TRBV5-4; J: TRBJ1-2; size: -; DNA: TGTGCCAGCCGCGGGCCAGGGCTGGGCTACACCTTC; CDR3: CASRGPGLGYTF
length: 12; D: -; V: TRBV13; J: TRBJ1-1; size: -; DNA: TGTGCCAGCAGCTTAGCCCGGAGTGAAGCTTTCTTT; CDR3: CASSLARSEAFF
length: 14; D: -; V: TRBV6-5; J: TRBJ2-5; size: -; DNA: TGTGCCAGCAGTTACTCGTGGCCGGGAGAGACCCAGTACTTC; CDR3: CASSYSWPGETQYF
length: 14; D: -; V: TRBV27; J: TRBJ2-1; size: -; DNA: TGTGCCAGCAGTTCCTCGGACTGGTACAATGAGCAGTTCTTC; CDR3: CASSSSDWYNEQFF
length: 16; D: -; V: TRBV7-6; J: TRBJ2-1; size: -; DNA: TGTGCCAGCAGCTTATCCAGGCACCCCTCCTACAATGAGCAGTTCTTC; CDR3: CASSLSRHPSYNEQFF
length: 16; D: TRBD2; V: TRBV6-6; J: TRBJ2-2; size: -; DNA: TGTGCCAGCAGTCCTCGGGGGGGCGCGAACACCGGGGAGCTGTTTTTT; CDR3: CASSPRGGANTGELFF
length: 15; D: -; V: TRBV4-1; J: TRBJ2-7; size: -; DNA: TGCGCCAGCAGCCATCGGGTCGGGAGTCGGTACGAGCAGTACTTC; CDR3: CASSHRVGSRYEQYF
length: 12; D: -; V: TRBV13; J: TRBJ2-3; size: once; DNA: TGTGCCAGCAGCTCGGGCTCAGATACGCAGTATTTT; CDR3: CASSSGSDTQYF
length: 14; D: -; V: TRBV6-1; J: TRBJ2-7; size: -; DNA: TGTGCCAGCAGTGAAGCAGGTTGGGTATACGAGCAGTACTTC; CDR3: CASSEAGWVYEQYF
length: 16; D: -; V: TRBV18; J: TRBJ1-5; size: -; DNA: TGTGCCAGCTCACGAACCGGGACCCATCTAAATCAGCCCCAGCATTTT; CDR3: CASSRTGTHLNQPQHF
length: 11; D: -; V: TRBV6-6; J: TRBJ2-5; size: -; DNA: TGTGCCAGCAGGGCCACCGAGACCCAGTACTTC; CDR3: CASRATETQYF
length: 17; D: TRBD2; V: TRBV4-1; J: TRBJ2-2; size: -; DNA: TGCGCCAGCAGCCAAGTTCGGCGGGGAGGGCCCACCGGGGAGCTGTTTTTT; CDR3: CASSQVRRGGPTGELFF
length: 15; D: -; V: TRBV28; J: TRBJ1-5; size: -; DNA: TGTGCCAGCAGTGATCAAGACAGGCTCAATCAGCCCCAGCATTTT; CDR3: CASSDQDRLNQPQHF
length: 14; D: -; V: TRBV30; J: TRBJ1-4; size: -; DNA: TGTGCCTGGAGTCCTACTTCACCTAATGAAAAACTGTTTTTT; CDR3: CAWSPTSPNEKLFF
length: 17; D: -; V: TRBV4-3; J: TRBJ2-3; size: -; DNA: TGCGCCAGCAGCCAAGATTTGGCGGGTGGGAGCACAGATACGCAGTATTTT; CDR3: CASSQDLAGGSTDTQYF
length: 15; D: -; V: TRBV28; J: TRBJ2-5; size: -; DNA: TGTGCCAGCAGCCCGGTGGTGGGGGTCCGGGAGACCCAGTACTTC; CDR3: CASSPVVGVRETQYF
length: 13; D: -; V: TRBV30; J: TRBJ1-2; size: -; DNA: TGTGCCTGGACCAAAGAAGCTAACTATGGCTACACCTTC; CDR3: CAWTKEANYGYTF
length: 15; D: -; V: TRBV28; J: TRBJ1-5; size: -; DNA: TGTGCCAGCAGTTTTAGGGCGGTGAGCAATCAGCCCCAGCATTTT; CDR3: CASSFRAVSNQPQHF
length: 15; D: TRBD1; V: TRBV11-2; J: TRBJ1-2; size: -; DNA: TGTGCCAGCACCTTTTTTTCCCAGGGGGCGCGGGGCTACACCTTC; CDR3: CASTFFSQGARGYTF
length: 14; D: -; V: TRBV30; J: TRBJ1-2; size: -; DNA: TGTGCCTGGAGTTTTCCGGGACTGAGCTATGGCTACACCTTC; CDR3: CAWSFPGLSYGYTF
length: 14; D: -; V: TRBV7-9; J: TRBJ2-5; size: -; DNA: TGTGCCAGCAGCCTACCTCGGGGGAAAGAGACCCAGTACTTC; CDR3: CASSLPRGKETQYF
length: 16; D: -; V: TRBV7-9; J: TRBJ1-3; size: -; DNA: TGTGCCAGCAGCTCCGCAGGGGTTTTGACTGGAAACACCATATATTTT; CDR3: CASSSAGVLTGNTIYF
length: 15; D: TRBD2; V: TRBV7-6; J: TRBJ2-1; size: -; DNA: TGTGCCAGCAGCTTAGGCGGGGGGGTTTACAATGAGCAGTTCTTC; CDR3: CASSLGGGVYNEQFF
length: 14; D: TRBD1; V: TRBV7-7; J: TRBJ2-7; size: -; DNA: TGTGCTAGCAGGGGTCGGGACAGGGGTAAAGAGCAGTACTTC; CDR3: CASRGRDRGKEQYF
length: 14; D: -; V: TRBV7-8; J: TRBJ1-1; size: -; DNA: TGTGCCAGCAGCCCCCAGGGGATCGGTACTGAAGCTTTCTTT; CDR3: CASSPQGIGTEAFF
length: 16; D: -; V: TRBV19; J: TRBJ1-5; size: -; DNA: TGTGCCAGTAATAGTGGAGGGTGGTATAGCAATCAGCCCCAGCATTTT; CDR3: CASNSGGWYSNQPQHF
length: 17; D: TRBD2; V: TRBV4-1; J: TRBJ2-3; size: -; DNA: TGCGCCAGCAGCCCTACGACTAGCGGGGGGGCGTCTCATACGCAGTATTTT; CDR3: CASSPTTSGGASHTQYF